Shown below are 17 T cell receptor beta chains from a single sample sequenced in a study of CD8+ T cells in alopecia areata. cDNA prepared by RNA extraction and subsequent reverse transcription served as the template for sequencing. Profiling relied on immunoSEQ multiplex PCR, and the TCRdb table lists in-frame clones only, not all of them. The sample consists of 150,000 to 200,000 clones, 60% of them appearing once. Treatment: oral pan-JAK inhibitor, 5-10 mg twice daily. The specimen comprised CD4+ T cells sorted from blood, sampled at week 24, from a patient treated with tofacitinib. The receptor set was obtained from a human donor with alopecia areata.

The chain couples TRBV4-2 to TRBJ1-6, with no clear D. This CDR3 comprises 15 residues. Trimming took off 1 base at V and 9 bases at J, with 13 bases between the two ends. Germline V gives CDR1 LGHNA, CDR2 YNFKEQ. This CDR3 is CASSQGIRAGSPLHF. CDR3 sequence (DNA): TGTGCCAGCAGCCAAGGAATCCGGGCCGGTTCACCCCTCCACTTT.

This sequence joins TRBV5-1 and TRBJ1-5; D is possibly TRBD1 (5 bases). The V gene lost 4 bases and the J gene lost 6 bases, with 17 bases spanning the gap. This CDR3 contains 15 residues. Germline CDR1 reads SGHRS; CDR2 reads YFSETQ. CDR3 sequence (DNA): TGCGCCAGCAGCCTGGGACCGCGTATGAGTCAGCCCCAGCATTTT. It specifies CASSLGPRMSQPQHF. The variable domain in full, completed from reference TRBV5-1 and TRBJ1-5, reads KAGVTQTPRYLIKTRGQQVTLSCSPISGHRSVSWYQQTPGQGLQFLFEYFSETQRNKGNFPGRFSGRQFSNSRSEMNVSTLELGDSALYLCASSLGPRMSQPQHFGDGTRLSIL.

The chain combines TRBV6-1 with TRBJ1-2; TRBD1 aligns across 7 bases. V dropped 7 bases and J dropped 5; count of bases not matched to a gene: 16. Germline V gene sequence: CDR1 MNHNS, CDR2 SASEGT. This CDR3 has 16 amino acids. CDR3 sequence (DNA): TGTGCCAGCATTGATGGAGGGGGCGCTTTGGGATATGGCTACACCTTC. Translated: CASIDGGGALGYGYTF.

The chain carries TRBV30 and TRBJ1-2; TRBD1 aligns across 11 bases. CDR1 GTSNPN and CDR2 SVGIG come from the germline V gene (reference sequence). After removal of 5 bases from V and 4 bases from J, the junction contained 18 bases not matched to a gene. This CDR3 comprises 18 residues. Here the CDR3 reads CAWSHLRTGGRDPYGYTF. Written as DNA, the CDR3 is TGTGCCTGGTCCCACCTGAGGACAGGGGGCCGGGACCCCTATGGCTACACCTTC. Complete variable domain (other parts from reference TRBV30 and TRBJ1-2): SQTIHQWPATLVQPVGSPLSLECTVEGTSNPNLYWYRQAAGRGLQLLFYSVGIGQISSEVPQNLSASRPQDRQFILSSKKLLLSDSGFYLCAWSHLRTGGRDPYGYTFGSGTRLTVV.

This chain connects TRBV13 to TRBJ2-7; D is uncertain. With 1 base removed from V and 5 bases from J, the gap between germline ends came to 3 bases. The CDR3 extends over 11 amino acids. CDR1 PRHDT and CDR2 FYEKMQ come from the germline V gene (reference sequence). The CDR3 coding sequence is TGTGCCAGCAGCTTAGTGAACGAGCAGTACTTC. It translates to CASSLVNEQYF.

The chain is built from TRBV10-3 and TRBJ1-1; no clear D. Trimming cost V 0 bases and J 3 bases, with 5 bases left between them. The length of the CDR3 is 13 residues. Looked up from germline, CDR1 is ENHRY and CDR2 is SYGVKD. CDR3 nucleotide sequence: TGTGCCATCAGTGAGTCGGAGGACACTGAAGCTTTCTTT. Translation gives CAISESEDTEAFF.

This clone was counted a few times. The chain has TRBV9 and TRBJ1-1; D gene uncertain. Germline assignment: CDR1 SGDLS and CDR2 YYNGEE. The CDR3 runs 15 residues. The V and J ends lost 3 bases and 4 bases respectively, with 16 bases between them. The CDR3 nucleotides are TGTGCCAGCAGCGCAACTCCGATCGAAGGCACTGAAGCTTTCTTT. It codes for CASSATPIEGTEAFF. The full variable domain, rest sourced from reference TRBV9 and TRBJ1-1, is DSGVTQTPKHLITATGQRVTLRCSPRSGDLSVYWYQQSLDQGLQFLIQYYNGEERAKGNILERFSAQQFPDLHSELNLSSLELGDSALYFCASSATPIEGTEAFFGQGTRLTVV.

The chain has TRBV2 and TRBJ1-5; 12 positions match TRBD1. The germline CDR1 and CDR2 sequences are SNHLY and FYNNEI. The CDR3 runs 18 residues. Germline trimming cut 8 bases from V and 6 bases from J; bases unmatched to any gene: 17. CDR3 region: CASGRNSGQGALSQPQHF. The CDR3 coding sequence is TGTGCCAGCGGTAGGAACTCGGGACAGGGGGCGCTAAGTCAGCCCCAGCATTTT.

This clone was counted a few times. The genes are TRBV7-9 and TRBJ2-7; unclear D gene. The CDR3 is made up of 12 amino acids. The germline V and J ends were trimmed by 4 bases and 2 bases, with 6 bases remaining between them. CDR1 is SEHNR, CDR2 FQNEAQ, per germline (reference sequence). CDR3 residues: CASSSGAYEQYF. CDR3 in DNA: TGTGCCAGCAGCTCAGGAGCCTACGAGCAGTACTTC.

As DNA, the CDR3 is TGTGCCAGCAGGCCTTCGTTCGGGCGGTACCAAGAGACCCAGTACTTC. Encoded protein: CASRPSFGRYQETQYF. The chain combines TRBV27 with TRBJ2-5; unclear D gene. The length of the CDR3 is 16 residues. Trimming left V 6 bases short and J 0 bases short, with 17 bases between. Germline CDR1 is MNHEY and CDR2 is SMNVEV (reference sequence).

The chain carries TRBV6-1 and TRBJ1-5, with TRBD1 matching over 11 bases. The CDR3 is made up of 16 amino acids. Germline assignment: CDR1 MNHNS and CDR2 SASEGT. J was trimmed by 6 bases and V by 4 bases; bases with no gene match: 8. The CDR3, as DNA: TGTGCCAGCAGTGTCCTCGGACAGGGGGCGGTTCAGCCCCAGCATTTT. Encoded protein: CASSVLGQGAVQPQHF.

The chain has TRBV10-3 and TRBJ2-7, with D hard to call. The CDR3 contains 13 residues. Germline CDR1 is ENHRY and CDR2 is SYGVKD. Trimming cost V 3 bases and J 2 bases, with 8 bases left between them. This chain's CDR3 is CAISEGRPYEQYF. The CDR3 DNA follows: TGTGCCATCAGTGAAGGCAGACCCTACGAGCAGTACTTC.

This clone was picked up a small number of times. The DNA of the CDR3 is TGCAGCGTTGTATCTCATCCAGGGGGCGCGGCCGGCTATGGCTACACCTTC. Translated, it gives CSVVSHPGGAAGYGYTF. The V gene is TRBV29-1, the J gene TRBJ1-2; 8 bases are shared with TRBD1. The CDR3 is 17 amino acids. Trimming took 4 bases from V and 4 from J; bases not matched to a gene: 17. Germline V lookup: CDR1 SQVTM, CDR2 ANQGSEA.

This clone has just a few counts. The rearrangement joins TRBV18 to TRBJ1-3, with D tentatively TRBD1 (6 bases). The CDR3 spans 14 residues. CDR1 and CDR2 (germline): KGHSH, LQKENI. Trimming stripped 2 bases from V and 7 bases from J, with 12 bases between. Written as DNA, the CDR3 is TGTGCCAGCTCACCAGAACAGGGAGGCAACACCATATATTTT. This gives the protein CASSPEQGGNTIYF. Complete variable domain (other parts from reference TRBV18 and TRBJ1-3): NAGVMQNPRHLVRRRGQEARLRCSPMKGHSHVYWYRQLPEEGLKFMVYLQKENIIDESGMPKERFSAEFPKEGPSILRIQQVVRGDSAAYFCASSPEQGGNTIYFGEGSWLTVV.

The chain couples TRBV29-1 to TRBJ1-1; tentatively, D is TRBD1 (5 bases). There are 13 residues in the CDR3. Trimming shortened V by 4 bases and J by 5 bases, and 14 bases separated the two germline ends. Germline CDR1 is SQVTM and CDR2 is ANQGSEA. The CDR3 sequence is CSVVGGPGTEAFF. CDR3 DNA sequence: TGCAGCGTTGTGGGGGGTCCGGGAACTGAAGCTTTCTTT.

The gene calls are TRBV6-1 and TRBJ2-4; D call uncertain. Germline V CDR1 and CDR2: MNHNS, SASEGT. The CDR3 extends over 11 amino acids. Trimming took 0 bases from V and 12 from J, leaving 6 bases between them. The CDR3 here is CASSEALYQYF. CDR3 coding DNA: TGTGCCAGCAGTGAAGCGCTTTATCAGTACTTC.

This clone occurred a few times. The chain links TRBV28 to TRBJ2-7; the D is unclear. The V end lost 6 bases, the J end lost 6 bases, and 15 bases lay between the germline ends. Germline assignment: CDR1 MDHEN and CDR2 SYDVKM. The CDR3 length is 13 residues. The CDR3 here is CASRTSGRSEQYF. The CDR3 nucleotides are TGTGCCAGCAGAACGAGTGGACGATCCGAGCAGTACTTC.